The 17 T cell receptor beta chains below all came from one sample that was sequenced in a study of radiation and T cells in renal cell carcinoma. Method: immunoSEQ multiplex PCR; TCRdb's copy keeps in-frame clones and lacks some. This sample has 130,000 to 150,000 clones, with less than 90% found just once. Time point in this sample: blood 4 weeks post-SBRT, at nephrectomy. Regarding treatment: 15 Gy SBRT to primary tumor, nephrectomy 4 weeks later. Specimen: blood, collected from a patient whose treatment included radiotherapy and nephrectomy. Receptors originate from a woman between 50 and 59 years old with renal cell carcinoma.

The V call is TRBV4-3, the J call TRBJ1-2; tentatively, D is TRBD1 (6 bases). This CDR3 spans 17 amino acids. Trimming took 1 base from V and 4 from J, leaving 19 bases between them. CDR1 is LGHNA and CDR2 is YSLEER in the germline V gene. The CDR3 protein is CASSQGFDSGGGYGYTF. CDR3 in DNA: TGCGCCAGCAGCCAAGGGTTTGATTCGGGGGGCGGCTATGGCTACACCTTC.

This sequence joins TRBV19 and TRBJ2-6, with 10 positions matching TRBD1. The CDR3 spans 18 residues. V lost 6 bases to trimming and J lost 0 bases; unmatched junction nucleotides: 8. Germline V gene sequence: CDR1 LNHDA, CDR2 SQIVND (reference sequence). The DNA of the CDR3 is TGTGCCAGTAGCCACCGGGACAGGGGTAACTCTGGGGCCAACGTCCTGACTTTC. Its translation: CASSHRDRGNSGANVLTF.

The chain uses TRBV6-5 and TRBJ1-5; D is unclear. The ends were cut back, 3 bases at V and 4 bases at J, with 10 bases in the middle. This CDR3 has 14 residues. The germline V gene encodes CDR1 MNHEY and CDR2 SVGAGI. CDR3 residues: CASSYAGENQPQHF. Written as DNA, the CDR3 is TGTGCCAGCAGTTATGCTGGCGAGAATCAGCCCCAGCATTTT.

V gene TRBV6-6 combines with J gene TRBJ2-7; maybe TRBD2 (6 bases). Germline V gene sequence: CDR1 MNHNY, CDR2 SVGAGI (reference sequence). This CDR3 comprises 14 residues. V was shortened by 8 bases and J by 5 bases, with 19 bases between the two germline ends. The CDR3 coding sequence is TGTGCCAGCTGGAAAAGGGGTAGCGGCGACGAGCAGTACTTC. It specifies CASWKRGSGDEQYF.

The J gene is TRBJ2-7, the V gene TRBV7-9; 8 nucleotides line up with TRBD2. The CDR3 loop spans 15 amino acids. V dropped 5 bases and J dropped 5; count of bases not matched to a gene: 11. CDR1 SEHNR and CDR2 FQNEAQ come from the germline V gene (reference sequence). The CDR3 spells CASSPRLAGTNEQYF. DNA of the CDR3: TGTGCCAGCAGCCCCAGATTAGCGGGAACTAACGAGCAGTACTTC.

The rearrangement joins TRBV6-5 to TRBJ2-5, with no clear D. The CDR3 is 13 amino acids. Deletions cut 5 bases from V and 5 bases from J, with 12 bases between. The germline CDR1 and CDR2 sequences are MNHEY and SVGAGI. In DNA form, the CDR3 reads TGTGCCAGCAGTCTGTCGGGCGCGGAGACCCAGTACTTC. It specifies CASSLSGAETQYF.

The chain employs TRBV30 and TRBJ2-7; 11 bases match TRBD1. Per the germline V gene, CDR1 is GTSNPN and CDR2 is SVGIG (reference sequence). J lost 2 bases, V lost 4 bases, and 4 bases had no gene match. The CDR3 is made up of 14 amino acids. The CDR3, as DNA: TGTGCCTGGACCAAGGACAGGGGGCCCTACGAGCAGTACTTC. This encodes CAWTKDRGPYEQYF.

This clone turned up a few times. This chain links TRBV7-7 with TRBJ2-5; D may be TRBD1 (6 bases). Germline V lookup: CDR1 SSHAT, CDR2 FNYEAQ (reference sequence). The CDR3 has 13 residues. V was shortened by 4 bases and J by 2 bases, with 8 bases between the two germline ends. The CDR3 protein is CASSSDRQETQYF. The CDR3 DNA follows: TGTGCCAGCAGCTCGGACAGACAAGAGACCCAGTACTTC. Using reference TRBV7-7 and TRBJ2-5 for the parts outside the CDR3, the full variable domain is GAGVSQSPRYKVTKRGQDVTLRCDPISSHATLYWYQQALGQGPEFLTYFNYEAQPDKSGLPSDRFSAERPEGSISTLTIQRTEQRDSAMYRCASSSDRQETQYFGPGTRLLVL.

This clone was counted between two and nine times. V and J are TRBV30 and TRBJ1-5; tentative D call: TRBD1 (6 bases). Trimming left V 5 bases short and J 2 bases short, with 10 bases between. This CDR3 comprises 13 residues. Germline CDR1 reads GTSNPN; CDR2 reads SVGIG (reference sequence). The CDR3 coding sequence is TGTGCCTGGGACCGACAGGGCAATCAGCCCCAGCATTTT. Translating gives CAWDRQGNQPQHF.

This chain links TRBV6-5 with TRBJ1-2, with D perhaps matching TRBD1 (6 bases). Germline lookup yields CDR1 MNHEY and CDR2 SVGAGI. The CDR3 covers 13 residues. Trimming stripped 8 bases from V and 6 bases from J, with 16 bases between. The CDR3 is CASQGGGRDGYTF. The CDR3 coding sequence is TGTGCCAGCCAAGGCGGGGGGCGAGATGGCTACACCTTC.

This chain links TRBV11-2 with TRBJ2-5; D is ambiguous. Trimming removed 5 bases at V and 1 base at J, with 11 bases between. This CDR3 spans 14 amino acids. Per germline, CDR1 SGHAT and CDR2 FQNNGV. The CDR3 coding sequence is TGTGCCAGCAGCCCCAGAGACATCCAAGAGACCCAGTACTTC. Amino acids: CASSPRDIQETQYF.

This clone appeared a few times. The rearrangement joins TRBV5-4 to TRBJ1-2, with D unclear. The ends were cut back, 0 bases at V and 7 bases at J, with 16 bases in the middle. The germline V gene encodes CDR1 SGHNT and CDR2 YYREEE (reference sequence). The CDR3 runs 15 residues. The CDR3 DNA is TGTGCCAGCAGCTTGGGGTTCGACTCAAGGCTTGGCTACACCTTC. The encoded protein is CASSLGFDSRLGYTF.

The genes are TRBV5-1 and TRBJ1-3, with 7 bases lining up with TRBD1. Germline CDR1 and CDR2: SGHRS and YFSETQ. V trimming: 0 bases; J trimming: 2 bases; junction bases outside the gene matches: 11. The CDR3 covers 18 residues. The CDR3 DNA follows: TGCGCCAGCAGCTTGGAGGGCAGGGGGTTAACGGCTGGAAACACCATATATTTT. Its protein product is CASSLEGRGLTAGNTIYF.

The chain combines TRBV6-5 with TRBJ2-2; TRBD2 agrees at 7 bases. Germline CDR1 and CDR2: MNHEY and SVGAGI. J gave up 3 bases and V 8 bases, and 3 bases lay outside the gene matches. The CDR3 runs to 13 residues. Written as DNA, the CDR3 is TGTGCCAGCTTCGGGGGGTACACCGGGGAGCTGTTTTTT. Protein sequence: CASFGGYTGELFF.

The chain has TRBV7-2 and TRBJ1-5; D not certain. V dropped 3 bases and J dropped 1 base, with 16 bases sitting between them. Germline V gene sequence: CDR1 SGHTA, CDR2 FQGNSA. The CDR3 spans 17 residues. The CDR3 loop is CASSFTPVGLSNQPQHF. The CDR3 bases are TGTGCCAGCAGCTTTACGCCGGTGGGGTTGAGCAATCAGCCCCAGCATTTT.

The rearrangement uses TRBV12-2 and TRBJ1-2; the DNA was not compared with TRBD1, the D call given in the table. TRBV12-2 is classified as a pseudogene. The length of the CDR3 is 17 residues. CDR3 in DNA: TGTGCAAGTCGCTCTCATAGTATAGGGGGCCCCAACTATGGCTACACCTTC. It yields the protein CASRSHSIGGPNYGYTF.

The chain couples TRBV7-2 to TRBJ2-5, with 10 nucleotides matching TRBD2. V trimming: 4 bases; J trimming: 2 bases; junction bases outside the gene matches: 10. Per germline, CDR1 SGHTA and CDR2 FQGNSA. The CDR3 is 17 amino acids. The CDR3 protein is CASSSLSTSGSQETQYF. The CDR3 nucleotides read TGTGCCAGCAGCTCCCTCTCGACTAGCGGGTCTCAAGAGACCCAGTACTTC.